The 12 T cell receptor beta chains below were found in one sample sequenced in a study of blood T cell repertoires in COVID-19 (dated by TCRdb to the early 2020s). Libraries were built with the immunoSEQ multiplex PCR assay. Entries here come from immuneACCESS through TCRdb and include only in-frame sequences with V and J called. Some clones fail to appear in such tables; in the studies checked, an unresolved V gene covers under half of the shortfall, and the cause of the remainder is unknown. The sample has 350,000 to 450,000 clones on record, about 90% of them singletons. 1.5% to 2% of the sample lies in the top ten. The sequenced sample was PBMCs or T cells enriched from blood (not recorded which). The receptors here all came from a woman aged 25 to 45 who had recovered from COVID-19.

The rearrangement links TRBV2 to TRBJ1-6; 7 nucleotides align to TRBD1. With 6 bases clipped from V and 7 bases from J, the junction kept 9 bases outside the gene matches. CDR3 length: 15 amino acids. Germline assignment: CDR1 SNHLY and CDR2 FYNNEI. The CDR3 sequence: CASSRDRTENSPLHF. In nucleotides, the CDR3 is TGTGCCAGCAGCCGGGACAGAACCGAAAATTCACCCCTCCACTTT.

The J gene is TRBJ2-1, the V gene TRBV4-1; 7 bases agree with TRBD2. V trimming: 1 base; J trimming: 3 bases; junction bases outside the gene matches: 9. Germline CDR1 and CDR2: MGHRA and YSYEKL. The CDR3 runs 17 residues. CDR3 protein: CASSQVVSGTNYNEQFF. CDR3 coding DNA: TGCGCCAGCAGCCAAGTAGTTTCCGGGACTAACTACAATGAGCAGTTCTTC.

The chain uses TRBV9 and TRBJ2-1; a weak D match, TRBD2 (6 bases). From germline, CDR1 is SGDLS and CDR2 YYNGEE. This CDR3 contains 15 residues. V was pared by 4 bases and J by 3 bases, with 14 bases between. CDR3 in amino acids: CASSTSGVDYNEQFF. The CDR3 region has the DNA TGTGCCAGCAGCACGTCGGGGGTCGACTACAATGAGCAGTTCTTC.

Turning to this clone: The junction and the germline gene differ at one end; a read error may be behind it. This sequence joins TRBV28 and TRBJ2-7; 7 nucleotides agree with TRBD2. Germline assignment: CDR1 MDHEN and CDR2 SYDVKM. The CDR3 contains 11 residues. CDR3 DNA: TGTGCCACCCGTAGCGGGCCGCGACTAGACTTC. Its translation: CATRSGPRLDF.

The chain employs TRBV3-1 (or the pseudogene TRBV3-2) and TRBJ1-1; weak D call: TRBD1 (6 bases). CDR3 size: 15 residues. Germline loops: CDR1 LGHDT, CDR2 YNNKEL (reference sequence). V was cut by 8 bases and J by 0 bases, with 16 bases left in between. The CDR3 DNA reads as TGTGCCAGCTTCCGGGACAACCCCCTGAACACTGAAGCTTTCTTT. Protein: CASFRDNPLNTEAFF.

The V and J genes are TRBV30 and TRBJ1-2, with D possibly matching TRBD1 (5 bases). Germline assignment: CDR1 GTSNPN and CDR2 SVGIG (reference sequence). CDR3 length equals 14 residues. V lost 0 bases, J lost 8 bases, and 16 bases lay in between. In DNA form, the CDR3 reads TGTGCCTGGAGTGTAATGGTGCAGGGCGGCGGCTACACCTTC. Its translation: CAWSVMVQGGGYTF.

This chain connects TRBV19 to TRBJ1-4; 7 positions match TRBD1. Germline V gives CDR1 LNHDA, CDR2 SQIVND (reference sequence). V trimming: 4 bases; J trimming: 6 bases; junction bases outside the gene matches: 5. The CDR3 sequence is 14 residues long. The CDR3 DNA reads TGTGCCAGTAGTACACGGACAGGATATGAAAAACTGTTTTTT. Its translation: CASSTRTGYEKLFF. The whole variable domain, filled in from reference TRBV19 and TRBJ1-4, reads DGGITQSPKYLFRKEGQNVTLSCEQNLNHDAMYWYRQDPGQGLRLIYYSQIVNDFQKGDIAEGYSVSREKKESFPLTVTSAQKNPTAFYLCASSTRTGYEKLFFGSGTQLSVL.

V and J are TRBV7-9 and TRBJ2-2; 7 positions match TRBD1. This CDR3 spans 14 amino acids. V shed 6 bases and J 4 bases; nucleotides not matched to a gene: 5. Germline CDR1 and CDR2: SEHNR and FQNEAQ (reference sequence). For the CDR3, the DNA is TGTGCCAGCAGATCCCGGGACAGCACCGGGGAGCTGTTTTTT. This gives the protein CASRSRDSTGELFF.

The gene calls are TRBV3-1 (or the pseudogene TRBV3-2) and TRBJ2-3, with D possibly being TRBD2 (5 bases). Germline CDR1 and CDR2: LGHDT and YNNKEL (reference sequence). The CDR3 covers 13 residues. Trimming cost V 3 bases and J 3 bases, with 7 bases left between them. The CDR3 region is CASSQRVTDTQYF. The CDR3 nucleotides are TGTGCCAGCAGCCAGCGGGTGACAGATACGCAGTATTTT.

The rearrangement joins TRBV18 to TRBJ2-7, with a possible D match to TRBD1 (6 bases). The V end lost 5 bases, the J end lost 4 bases, and 18 bases lay between the germline ends. The CDR3 sequence is 15 residues long. Germline loops: CDR1 KGHSH, CDR2 LQKENI. The CDR3 DNA follows: TGTGCCAGCTCATTAAACAGGGATTCATTATACGAGCAGTACTTC. Encoded protein: CASSLNRDSLYEQYF.

The J gene is TRBJ2-3, the V gene TRBV28; 16 positions match TRBD2. Germline V CDR1 and CDR2: MDHEN, SYDVKM. With 8 bases clipped from V and 5 bases from J, the junction kept 10 bases outside the gene matches. This CDR3 has 17 residues. In nucleotides, the CDR3 is TGTGCCAGCGGCCGCGGGACTAGCGGGAGGGGAGTAGATACGCAGTATTTT. It specifies CASGRGTSGRGVDTQYF.

The chain joins TRBV9 to TRBJ2-7; a possible D gene is TRBD1 (6 bases). This CDR3 has 13 amino acids. CDR1 SGDLS and CDR2 YYNGEE come from the germline V gene. V lost 6 bases, J lost 2 bases, and 12 bases lay in between. CDR3 region: CASNWGPAYEQYF. CDR3 nucleotide sequence: TGTGCCAGCAACTGGGGGCCCGCCTACGAGCAGTACTTC.